Listed below are T cell receptor beta chains from one sample, sequenced in a study of cytomegalovirus exposure and HLA in healthy donors. Produced via immunoSEQ multiplex PCR; TCRdb's table is partial and in-frame only. Among around 130,000 clones listed, roughly 84% were seen once. Material for sequencing was PBMCs. These receptors originate from a woman aged 18-29 years in good health and CMV-seropositive. The CDR3 runs from the conserved cysteine through the conserved F or W. Rows may omit the clone size; those that give it use once, few, many or a size class.

j_gene: TRBJ2-7; abundance: .; v_gene: TRBV13; CDR3aa: CASSFGDTPTPGEQYF
j_gene: TRBJ1-1; abundance: .; v_gene: TRBV29-1; CDR3aa: CSVGVTGNTEAFF
j_gene: TRBJ1-1; abundance: .; v_gene: TRBV5-1; CDR3aa: CASSLDSMNTEAFF
j_gene: TRBJ2-1; abundance: .; v_gene: TRBV6-1; CDR3aa: CASSEREQFF
j_gene: TRBJ1-1; abundance: once; v_gene: TRBV28; CDR3aa: CASSFNRVIDEAFF
j_gene: TRBJ2-3; abundance: .; v_gene: TRBV7-3; CDR3aa: CASSLGGLGTDTQYF
j_gene: TRBJ1-2; abundance: .; v_gene: TRBV6-5; CDR3aa: CASRPQSTGGYGYTF
j_gene: TRBJ2-3; abundance: .; v_gene: TRBV10-3; CDR3aa: CAISESAGTGTGTQYF
j_gene: TRBJ2-2; abundance: .; v_gene: TRBV18; CDR3aa: CASSPTVGPTGELFF
j_gene: TRBJ1-5; abundance: .; v_gene: TRBV19; CDR3aa: CAGRGRGRRSPQHF
j_gene: TRBJ2-3; abundance: .; v_gene: TRBV2; CDR3aa: CASSRTQNTQYF
j_gene: TRBJ2-7; abundance: .; v_gene: TRBV27; CDR3aa: CASSLGRFGEQYF
j_gene: TRBJ2-7; abundance: .; v_gene: TRBV12-5; CDR3aa: CASGSPQGPDSYEQYF
j_gene: TRBJ1-3; abundance: .; v_gene: TRBV19; CDR3aa: CASSIPNRRAGNTIYF
j_gene: TRBJ2-7; abundance: .; v_gene: TRBV4-1; CDR3aa: CASSHPGIPYEQYF
j_gene: TRBJ1-2; abundance: .; v_gene: TRBV6-5; CDR3aa: CASSSSQPGANYGYTF
j_gene: TRBJ1-1; abundance: .; v_gene: TRBV19; CDR3aa: CASSVGQGAGTEAFF
j_gene: TRBJ2-1; abundance: .; v_gene: TRBV13; CDR3aa: CASSMGTAYNEQFF
j_gene: TRBJ1-1; abundance: many; v_gene: TRBV25-1; CDR3aa: CASSETQAPLEAFF